Sequencing of this TCR beta chain was carried out in a study of CD8+CD57+ T cells in acquired aplastic anemia. Study context: Isolated CD4+ and CD8+ cells, once sorted, yielded DNA averaging roughly 3 ug. General study points: Between the patient and control groups, CD8+ Simpson's diversity did not differ significantly. Patients and controls turned out to have roughly 30 CD8+ CDR3 sequences in common.

For CDR3 and TCR beta VDJ profiling, genomic DNA was the template used. One entry per CDR3 protein results from TCRdb running MiXCR on the reads. The data show roughly 300,000 distinct CDR3 sequences, with 50% to 70% seen just once and roughly 8% held by the top ten. This clonotype was counted at least ten times. Its antigen remains unidentified. Germline lookup yields CDR1 SQVTM and CDR2 ANQGSEA. V was cut by 7 bases and J by 2 bases, with 13 bases left in between. CDR3 size: 13 residues. This clonotype originated in a human donor with severe aplastic anemia or a healthy control (not recorded which). This chain links TRBV29-1 with TRBJ2-3; D uncertain. Sequenced: sorted CD4+, CD8+, or CD8+CD57+ T cells (not recorded which) from PBMCs. The CDR3, as DNA: TGCAGCGCCACGGCGGCGGCCACAGATACGCAGTATTTT. Translating gives CSATAAATDTQYF.